Each of the 28 T cell receptor beta chains below was sequenced from the same sample in a study of blood T cell repertoires in COVID-19 (dated by TCRdb to about 2020). The protocol used for the library was the immunoSEQ multiplex PCR assay. TCRdb took this table from immuneACCESS and kept in-frame rearrangements with V and J called. Such tables lack part of the clones; where checked against another copy, unresolved V genes explain under half of the gap, and the rest is unexplained. The sample yields around 200,000 clones; 87% were counted once. Approximately 6.2% of the sample is in the top ten clones. Sequencing was done on a sample of peripheral blood. The receptor set was obtained from a man aged 55 to 70 who had recovered from COVID-19.

The chain uses TRBV14 and TRBJ1-2, with a weak D call TRBD1 (6 bases). V was cut by 4 bases and J by 1 base, with 10 bases left in between. The CDR3 is made up of 14 amino acids. Germline V CDR1 and CDR2: SGHDN, FVKESK. CDR3 DNA: TGTGCCAGCAGCCCCCAGGGGTTTAACTATGGCTACACCTTC. This translates into CASSPQGFNYGYTF.

This clone was counted between two and nine times. The chain's CDR3 is CASSERGGTDTQYF. As DNA, the CDR3 is TGTGCCAGCAGTGAGCGGGGGGGCACAGATACGCAGTATTTT. V gene TRBV6-4 combines with J gene TRBJ2-3; 8 positions match TRBD2. This CDR3 has 14 amino acids. Germline assignment: CDR1 MRHNA and CDR2 SNTAGT. V trimming: 3 bases; J trimming: 1 base; junction bases outside the gene matches: 0.

The chain couples TRBV19 to TRBJ1-6; TRBD1 aligns across 8 bases. The CDR3 extends over 16 amino acids. V trimming: 3 bases; J trimming: 7 bases; junction bases outside the gene matches: 8. Germline V gene data show CDR1 as LNHDA and CDR2 as SQIVND (reference sequence). Here the CDR3 reads CASSMQSGTGNSPLHF. The CDR3, as DNA: TGTGCCAGTAGTATGCAGAGTGGGACAGGAAATTCACCCCTCCACTTT.

The chain carries TRBV7-9 and TRBJ2-6; TRBD1 is a possible D gene (5 bases). Germline V gene sequence: CDR1 SEHNR, CDR2 FQNEAQ (reference sequence). The CDR3 sequence is 15 residues long. The ends were cut back, 2 bases at V and 0 bases at J, with 5 bases in the middle. The CDR3 DNA sequence: TGTGCCAGCAGCTTAAGGGGCTCTGGGGCCAACGTCCTGACTTTC. Translated, it gives CASSLRGSGANVLTF.

The V gene is TRBV18, the J gene TRBJ2-1, with TRBD2 matching over 9 bases. The CDR3 spans 17 residues. The junction had 8 bases not matched to a gene; V was cut back by 4 bases and J by 1 base. Germline V gene data show CDR1 as KGHSH and CDR2 as LQKENI. The CDR3 region is CASSLWASGISYNEQFF. CDR3 sequence (DNA): TGTGCCAGCTCACTGTGGGCTAGCGGGATTTCCTACAATGAGCAGTTCTTC.

The chain couples TRBV11-2 to TRBJ2-7, with 9 bases fitting TRBD2. CDR1 is SGHAT, CDR2 FQNNGV, per germline. The V and J ends lost 1 base and 2 bases, in that order; junction bases with no gene match: 6. The CDR3 extends over 16 amino acids. The CDR3 region is CASSLAAAGGPYEQYF. CDR3 bases: TGTGCCAGCAGCTTAGCGGCGGCGGGAGGGCCCTACGAGCAGTACTTC.

This clone was seen only once. The V and J genes are TRBV29-1 and TRBJ1-3; the D is unclear. V shed 6 bases and J shed 1 base, with 10 bases lying between them. This CDR3 is 13 amino acids long. Germline assignment: CDR1 SQVTM and CDR2 ANQGSEA. CDR3 amino acids: CSVGERSGNTIYF. CDR3 in DNA: TGCAGCGTCGGGGAAAGGTCTGGAAACACCATATATTTT.

The chain uses TRBV7-3 and TRBJ1-2; weak D call: TRBD1 (6 bases). Per germline, CDR1 SGHTA and CDR2 FQGTGA. CDR3 size: 14 residues. V was shortened by 5 bases and J by 6 bases, with 16 bases between the two germline ends. The CDR3 sequence is CASSHRTEVNGYTF. The CDR3 coding sequence is TGTGCCAGCAGCCACCGGACAGAAGTGAATGGCTACACCTTC.

The genes are TRBV10-1 and TRBJ2-3; D perhaps matches TRBD2 (6 bases). The V and J ends lost 2 bases and 5 bases respectively, with 11 bases between them. This CDR3 has 14 amino acids. CDR1 is WNHNN and CDR2 is SYGVQD in the germline V gene (reference sequence). The CDR3 protein is CASSERRDGDTQYF. CDR3 sequence (DNA): TGCGCCAGCAGTGAGAGGCGGGACGGAGATACGCAGTATTTT.

The count of this clone is one. The rearrangement joins TRBV5-1 to TRBJ1-4, with D uncertain. Between the trimmed V and J ends, which lost 2 bases and 0 bases, there was a span of 8 bases. The CDR3 loop spans 15 amino acids. Looked up from germline, CDR1 is SGHRS and CDR2 is YFSETQ. The CDR3 DNA is TGCGCCAGCAGCTTTTCAAGCCCAACTAATGAAAAACTGTTTTTT. The encoded protein is CASSFSSPTNEKLFF.

The rearrangement joins TRBV30 to TRBJ1-6; weak D call: TRBD1 (5 bases). CDR1 is GTSNPN, CDR2 SVGIG, per germline (reference sequence). V lost 5 bases and J lost 9, with 17 bases in between. The CDR3 sequence is 14 residues long. The CDR3 nucleotides are TGTGCCTGGGCAGAGGCAGGGAGGAGTTCACCCCTCCACTTT. Protein product: CAWAEAGRSSPLHF.

A single count supports this clone. The rearrangement joins TRBV5-1 to TRBJ2-3; D not certain. The CDR3 sequence is 14 residues long. Germline lookup yields CDR1 SGHRS and CDR2 YFSETQ. Trimming took off 6 bases at V and 1 base at J, with 12 bases between the two ends. This chain's CDR3 is CASKEQPGTDTQYF. As DNA, the CDR3 is TGCGCCAGCAAGGAGCAGCCGGGCACAGATACGCAGTATTTT.

The CDR3 region has the DNA TGTGCCTGGGGGGTGGGAGCGGCAGATACGCAGTATTTT. Amino acids: CAWGVGAADTQYF. The chain has TRBV30 and TRBJ2-3; TRBD2 is a possible D gene (5 bases). This CDR3 is 13 amino acids long. Germline V gene sequence: CDR1 GTSNPN, CDR2 SVGIG (reference sequence). Trimming took 5 bases from V and 4 from J, leaving 13 bases between them.

The chain couples TRBV6-5 to TRBJ2-2; 7 nucleotides match TRBD2. The CDR3 runs to 14 residues. In germline, CDR1 is MNHEY, CDR2 SVGAGI. V lost 6 bases to trimming and J lost 6 bases; unmatched junction nucleotides: 7. DNA of the CDR3: TGTGCCAGCAGATCTAGCGGTACAGCCGGGGAGCTGTTTTTT. It translates to CASRSSGTAGELFF.

This chain joins TRBV4-1 and TRBJ1-1; maybe TRBD1 (6 bases). Germline CDR1 is MGHRA and CDR2 is YSYEKL. With 1 base removed from V and 6 bases from J, the gap between germline ends came to 12 bases. The CDR3 has 14 amino acids. The CDR3 loop reads CASSQVGGAAEAFF. CDR3 coding DNA: TGCGCCAGCAGCCAAGTTGGGGGGGCTGCTGAAGCTTTCTTT.

The V gene is TRBV18, the J gene TRBJ1-5, with D perhaps matching TRBD1 (6 bases). The CDR3 is made up of 16 amino acids. The V end lost 3 bases, the J end lost 0 bases, and 12 bases lay between the germline ends. Germline V gene sequence: CDR1 KGHSH, CDR2 LQKENI. CDR3 sequence (DNA): TGTGCCAGCTCACCGTCGACAGGAAATAGCAATCAGCCCCAGCATTTT. The encoded protein is CASSPSTGNSNQPQHF.

The chain is built from TRBV7-2 and TRBJ2-2; D is undetermined. The CDR3 spans 13 residues. V dropped 5 bases and J dropped 6 bases, with 10 bases sitting between them. Germline CDR1 and CDR2: SGHTA and FQGNSA. The CDR3 region has the DNA TGTGCCAGCAGCCAGCGTCCACCCGGGGAGCTGTTTTTT. Translation gives CASSQRPPGELFF.

The J gene is TRBJ2-7, the V gene TRBV5-1, with a tentative D call TRBD2 (5 bases). The CDR3 extends over 14 amino acids. The germline V gene encodes CDR1 SGHRS and CDR2 YFSETQ. Trimming took 0 bases from V and 5 from J, leaving 12 bases between them. Here the CDR3 DNA reads TGCGCCAGCAGCTTGGCCACTAGTAGGAACGAGCAGTACTTC. The encoded protein is CASSLATSRNEQYF. The full variable domain, rest sourced from reference TRBV5-1 and TRBJ2-7, is KAGVTQTPRYLIKTRGQQVTLSCSPISGHRSVSWYQQTPGQGLQFLFEYFSETQRNKGNFPGRFSGRQFSNSRSEMNVSTLELGDSALYLCASSLATSRNEQYFGPGTRLTVT.

V usage is TRBV19 and J usage is TRBJ1-3; 9 nucleotides line up with TRBD1. CDR3 length: 16 residues. With V trimmed by 3 bases and J by 0 bases, 3 bases remained unmatched. The germline V gene encodes CDR1 LNHDA and CDR2 SQIVND (reference sequence). The CDR3 nucleotides are TGTGCCAGTAGTATCACAGGGGGCTTCTCTGGAAACACCATATATTTT. This encodes CASSITGGFSGNTIYF. The whole variable domain, filled in from reference TRBV19 and TRBJ1-3, reads DGGITQSPKYLFRKEGQNVTLSCEQNLNHDAMYWYRQDPGQGLRLIYYSQIVNDFQKGDIAEGYSVSREKKESFPLTVTSAQKNPTAFYLCASSITGGFSGNTIYFGEGSWLTVV.

The rearrangement uses TRBV18 and TRBJ1-2; 7 nucleotides align to TRBD1. The CDR3 spans 13 residues. Unmatched junction bases numbered 7, after V lost 6 bases and J lost 6 bases. Germline assignment: CDR1 KGHSH and CDR2 LQKENI. The CDR3 here is CASSTLGQDGYTF. CDR3 nucleotides: TGTGCCAGCTCCACGCTAGGACAGGATGGCTACACCTTC. The whole variable domain, filled in from reference TRBV18 and TRBJ1-2, reads NAGVMQNPRHLVRRRGQEARLRCSPMKGHSHVYWYRQLPEEGLKFMVYLQKENIIDESGMPKERFSAEFPKEGPSILRIQQVVRGDSAAYFCASSTLGQDGYTFGSGTRLTVV.

The rearrangement joins TRBV18 to TRBJ2-5, with no clear D. Looked up from germline, CDR1 is KGHSH and CDR2 is LQKENI. The V end lost 1 base, the J end lost 4 bases, and 4 bases lay between the germline ends. The CDR3 runs to 12 residues. The CDR3 bases are TGTGCCAGCTCACCACGAGGAGAGACCCAGTACTTC. The encoded protein is CASSPRGETQYF.

This clone has just one count. The chain employs TRBV10-1 and TRBJ2-1; D is perhaps TRBD2 (6 bases). The germline CDR1 and CDR2 sequences are WNHNN and SYGVQD (reference sequence). V shed 0 bases and J shed 7 bases, with 13 bases lying between them. This CDR3 spans 15 amino acids. Here the CDR3 DNA reads TGCGCCAGCAGTGAGTCCCCTAGCGAACTTAATGAGCAGTTCTTC. Its protein product is CASSESPSELNEQFF.

The chain joins TRBV30 to TRBJ1-4, with D hard to call. The V and J ends lost 6 bases and 10 bases respectively, with 12 bases between them. Germline V gene lookup returns CDR1 GTSNPN and CDR2 SVGIG (reference sequence). The CDR3 has 11 amino acids. The CDR3 DNA reads as TGTGCCTGTCGCGCCTCGGGAAAACTGTTTTTT. The encoded protein is CACRASGKLFF.

The chain carries TRBV5-4 and TRBJ1-1; 8 positions agree with TRBD1. Germline V gene lookup returns CDR1 SGHNT and CDR2 YYREEE (reference sequence). V was pared by 4 bases and J by 0 bases, with 8 bases of the junction left unmatched. This CDR3 is built from 16 residues. This CDR3 is CASSLQMTGVNTEAFF. For the CDR3, the DNA is TGTGCCAGCAGCCTACAGATGACAGGGGTGAACACTGAAGCTTTCTTT.

The chain has TRBV6-5 and TRBJ1-5; 7 nucleotides match TRBD1. V dropped 6 bases and J dropped 4; count of bases not matched to a gene: 3. In germline, CDR1 is MNHEY, CDR2 SVGAGI. The length of the CDR3 is 13 residues. The CDR3 nucleotides read TGTGCCAGCAGACCGGGACAGAATCAGCCCCAGCATTTT. It specifies CASRPGQNQPQHF.

The rearrangement links TRBV28 to TRBJ2-1; D may be TRBD2 (5 bases). Germline CDR1 is MDHEN and CDR2 is SYDVKM. This CDR3 region has 14 residues. Between the trimmed V and J ends, which lost 5 bases and 1 base, there was a span of 9 bases. The CDR3 region is CASSPSGSYNEQFF. The DNA for the CDR3 is TGTGCCAGCAGTCCCTCGGGGTCCTACAATGAGCAGTTCTTC.

The genes are TRBV6-1 and TRBJ2-7; D may be TRBD2 (6 bases). Between the trimmed V and J ends, which lost 2 bases and 1 base, there was a span of 9 bases. Germline V gives CDR1 MNHNS, CDR2 SASEGT. The CDR3 has 14 amino acids. CDR3 loop: CASSESGLSYEQYF. In DNA, the CDR3 is TGTGCCAGCAGTGAAAGCGGGCTGTCCTACGAGCAGTACTTC.

The chain uses TRBV5-1 and TRBJ1-1; TRBD1 is a possible D gene (6 bases). CDR1 is SGHRS and CDR2 is YFSETQ in the germline V gene. This CDR3 contains 14 residues. V shed 4 bases and J shed 1 base, with 11 bases lying between them. The CDR3, as DNA: TGCGCCAGCAGCGCTTACAGGGAGAACACTGAAGCTTTCTTT. Protein product: CASSAYRENTEAFF.